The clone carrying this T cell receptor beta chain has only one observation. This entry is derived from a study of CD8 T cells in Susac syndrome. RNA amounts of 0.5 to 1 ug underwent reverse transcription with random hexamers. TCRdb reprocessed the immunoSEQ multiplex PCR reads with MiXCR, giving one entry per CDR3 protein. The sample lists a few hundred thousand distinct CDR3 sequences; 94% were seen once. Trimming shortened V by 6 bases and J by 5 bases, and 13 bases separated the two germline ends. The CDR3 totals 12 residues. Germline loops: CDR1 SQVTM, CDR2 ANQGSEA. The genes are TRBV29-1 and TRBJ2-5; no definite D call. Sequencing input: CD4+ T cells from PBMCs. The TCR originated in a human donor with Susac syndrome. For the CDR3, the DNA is TGCAGCGTCCACTCATTGTGGGAGACCCAGTACTTC. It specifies CSVHSLWETQYF.